The 9 T cell receptor beta chains presented below share a single source sample, sequenced in a study of vaccination and CD4 T cells after COVID-19. At the Johns Hopkins FTIC core, DNA taken from cultured CD4+ T cells was sequenced by way of the Oncomine TCR Beta short-read assay. One entry per CDR3 protein results from TCRdb running MiXCR on the PCR reads. The table records 7,900 or so distinct CDR3 sequences, roughly 72% of them present only once. These receptors have no known antigen. Treatment here: roughly nine-day PBMC culture with coronavirus spike peptide pools or control peptides (ViraFEST assay). Specimen: CD4+ T cells from blood, cultured in vitro. These receptor sequences come from a human donor who had recovered from COVID-19.

By share, this clonotype ranks as large. The chain joins TRBV7-3 to TRBJ1-6; 9 bases match TRBD1. The V segment lost 5 bases and the J segment 6 bases; nucleotides outside the gene matches: 11. The CDR3 runs 17 residues. CDR1 and CDR2 (germline): SGHTA, FQGTGA. The CDR3 DNA sequence: TGTGCCAGCAGCCGCGGCGGAGGGACAGGGCTTAATTCACCCCTCCACTTT. Translating gives CASSRGGGTGLNSPLHF.

This chain uses TRBV28 with TRBJ1-2; perhaps TRBD1 as D (6 bases). V lost 4 bases and J 2 bases, leaving 20 bases between the germline ends. This CDR3 is 17 amino acids long. CDR1 is MDHEN, CDR2 SYDVKM, per germline. The CDR3 reads CASSSIGEGGRNYGYTF. The DNA for the CDR3 is TGTGCCAGCAGTTCCATAGGAGAAGGGGGTAGGAACTATGGCTACACCTTC.

The gene calls are TRBV7-2 and TRBJ1-2, with D tentatively TRBD1 (6 bases). With 4 bases removed from V and 4 bases from J, the gap between germline ends came to 13 bases. The length of the CDR3 is 14 residues. Germline values: CDR1 SGHTA, CDR2 FQGNSA. The CDR3 here is CASSSGGGPYGYTF. The CDR3 DNA reads TGTGCCAGCAGCTCCGGGGGGGGCCCCTATGGCTACACCTTC.

The chain joins TRBV12-3 or TRBV12-4 to TRBJ1-2, with 9 bases fitting TRBD1. CDR3 size: 16 residues. The V segment lost 2 bases and the J segment 0 bases; nucleotides outside the gene matches: 4. The chain's CDR3 is CASSLRTGDSNYGYTF. Here the CDR3 DNA reads TGTGCCAGCAGTTTACGGACAGGGGACTCTAACTATGGCTACACCTTC.

The chain joins TRBV24-1 to TRBJ2-3; TRBD2 might be the D (6 bases). The CDR3 spans 12 residues. V gave up 7 bases and J gave up 7 bases, with 11 bases separating them. Germline V gene data show CDR1 as KGHDR and CDR2 as SFDVKD. The CDR3 DNA is TGTGCCACCAGCAAAGCGGGCCATACGCAGTATTTT. Amino acid sequence: CATSKAGHTQYF.

The rearrangement links TRBV20-1 to TRBJ1-2; perhaps TRBD1 as D (5 bases). CDR3 length: 15 residues. Germline assignment: CDR1 DFQATT and CDR2 SNEGSKA (reference sequence). Trimming removed 0 bases from V and 8 bases from J, with 19 bases in between. In DNA form, the CDR3 reads TGCAGTGCTAGAGATTCAACGTGGCAGGGTATGGGCTACACCTTC. The encoded protein is CSARDSTWQGMGYTF.

Here the CDR3 DNA reads TGTGCCAGCAGTGAGTCCCAACCTGCAGGGAGCACTGAAGCTTTCTTT. Translating it yields CASSESQPAGSTEAFF. V and J are TRBV2 and TRBJ1-1; possibly TRBD1 for D (5 bases). The germline V and J ends were trimmed by 3 bases and 4 bases, with 18 bases remaining between them. Germline lookup yields CDR1 SNHLY and CDR2 FYNNEI. The CDR3 has 16 residues.

CDR3 in amino acids: CASSDAGRGETQYF. The CDR3 DNA is TGCGCCAGCAGTGATGCGGGGCGCGGGGAGACCCAGTACTTC. V and J are TRBV10-1 and TRBJ2-5; maybe TRBD2 (6 bases). Germline assignment: CDR1 WNHNN and CDR2 SYGVQD (reference sequence). This CDR3 comprises 14 residues. V was clipped by 3 bases and J by 5 bases, with 13 bases between them.

V gene TRBV5-4 combines with J gene TRBJ1-1, with a weak D call TRBD1 (5 bases). V lost 4 bases and J lost 4, with 17 bases in between. Germline CDR1 and CDR2: SGHNT and YYREEE (reference sequence). The CDR3 runs to 15 residues. CDR3 in amino acids: CASSPGQGEGTEAFF. CDR3 in DNA: TGTGCCAGCAGCCCCGGACAAGGGGAGGGCACTGAAGCTTTCTTT.